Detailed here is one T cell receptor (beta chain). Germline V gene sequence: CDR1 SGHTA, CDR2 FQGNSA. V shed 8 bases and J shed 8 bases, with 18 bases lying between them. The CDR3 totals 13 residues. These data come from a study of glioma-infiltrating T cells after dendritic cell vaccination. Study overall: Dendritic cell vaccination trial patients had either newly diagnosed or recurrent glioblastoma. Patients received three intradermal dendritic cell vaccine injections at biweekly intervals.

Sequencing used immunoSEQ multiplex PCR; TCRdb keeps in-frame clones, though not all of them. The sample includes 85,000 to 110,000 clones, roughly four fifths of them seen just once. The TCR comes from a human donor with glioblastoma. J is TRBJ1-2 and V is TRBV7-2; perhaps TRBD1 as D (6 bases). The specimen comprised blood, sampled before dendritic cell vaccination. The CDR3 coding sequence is TGTGCCAGCGCGTTAGGACGAGGGGGAGGCTACACCTTC. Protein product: CASALGRGGGYTF.